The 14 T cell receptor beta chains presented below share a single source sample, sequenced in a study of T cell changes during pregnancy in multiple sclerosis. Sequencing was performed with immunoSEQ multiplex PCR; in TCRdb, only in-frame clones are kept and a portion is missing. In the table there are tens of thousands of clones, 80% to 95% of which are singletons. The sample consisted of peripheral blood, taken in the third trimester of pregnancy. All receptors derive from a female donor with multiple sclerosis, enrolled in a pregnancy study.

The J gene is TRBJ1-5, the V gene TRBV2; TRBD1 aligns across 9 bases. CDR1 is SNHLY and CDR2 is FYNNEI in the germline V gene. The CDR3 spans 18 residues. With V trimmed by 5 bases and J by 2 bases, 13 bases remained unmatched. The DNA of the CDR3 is TGTGCCAGCAGTCGGGACAGGGCAAATTTGGGAGGCAATCAGCCCCAGCATTTT. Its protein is CASSRDRANLGGNQPQHF.

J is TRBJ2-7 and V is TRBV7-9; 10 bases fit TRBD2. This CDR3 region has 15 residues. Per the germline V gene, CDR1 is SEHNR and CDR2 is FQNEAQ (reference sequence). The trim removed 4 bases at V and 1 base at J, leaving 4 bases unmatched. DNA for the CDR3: TGTGCCAGCAGCTCCCTAGCGGGAGCATCCTACGAGCAGTACTTC. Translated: CASSSLAGASYEQYF.

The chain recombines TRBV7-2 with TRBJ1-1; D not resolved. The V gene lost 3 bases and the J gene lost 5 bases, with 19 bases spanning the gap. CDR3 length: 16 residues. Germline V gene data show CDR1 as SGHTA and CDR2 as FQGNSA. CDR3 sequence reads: CASSFTPGASRTEAFF. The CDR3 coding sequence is TGTGCCAGCAGCTTTACCCCCGGAGCTTCGAGGACTGAAGCTTTCTTT.

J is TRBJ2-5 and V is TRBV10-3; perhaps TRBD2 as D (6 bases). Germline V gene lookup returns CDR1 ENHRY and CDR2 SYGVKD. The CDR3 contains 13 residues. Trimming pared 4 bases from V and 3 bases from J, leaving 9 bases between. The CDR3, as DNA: TGTGCCATCAGTGGGGACTTAGAAGAGACCCAGTACTTC. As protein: CAISGDLEETQYF.

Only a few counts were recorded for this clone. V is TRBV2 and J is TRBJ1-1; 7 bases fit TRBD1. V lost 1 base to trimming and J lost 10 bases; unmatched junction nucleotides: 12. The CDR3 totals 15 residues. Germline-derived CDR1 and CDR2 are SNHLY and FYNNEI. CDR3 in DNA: TGTGCCAGCAGTGAAGTATCCGTTCAGGGGGGTTTAGCTTTCTTT. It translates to CASSEVSVQGGLAFF.

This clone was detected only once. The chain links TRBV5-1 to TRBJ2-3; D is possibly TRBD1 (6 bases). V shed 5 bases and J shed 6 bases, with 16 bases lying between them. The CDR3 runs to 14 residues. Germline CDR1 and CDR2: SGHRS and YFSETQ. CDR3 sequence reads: CASSFDRSVDTQYF. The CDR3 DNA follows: TGCGCCAGCAGTTTTGACAGGTCCGTGGATACGCAGTATTTT.

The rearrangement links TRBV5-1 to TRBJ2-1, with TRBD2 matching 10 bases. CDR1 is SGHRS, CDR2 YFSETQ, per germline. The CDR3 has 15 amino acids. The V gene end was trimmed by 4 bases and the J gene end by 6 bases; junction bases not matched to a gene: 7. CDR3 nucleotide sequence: TGCGCCAGCAGCCGCGGAGGGACTAGCGCCAATGAGCAGTTCTTC. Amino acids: CASSRGGTSANEQFF.

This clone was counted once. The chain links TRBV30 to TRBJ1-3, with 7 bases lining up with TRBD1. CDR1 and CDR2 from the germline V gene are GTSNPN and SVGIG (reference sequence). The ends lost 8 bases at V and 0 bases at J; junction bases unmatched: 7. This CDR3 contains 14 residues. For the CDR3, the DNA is TGTGCCGGTACCGGGACAGTCTCTGGAAACACCATATATTTT. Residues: CAGTGTVSGNTIYF.

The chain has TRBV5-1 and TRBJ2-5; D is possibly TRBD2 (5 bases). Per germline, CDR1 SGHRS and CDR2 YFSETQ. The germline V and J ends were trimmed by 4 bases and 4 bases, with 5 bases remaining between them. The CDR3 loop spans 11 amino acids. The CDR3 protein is CASSRGETQYF. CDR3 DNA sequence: TGCGCCAGCAGCCGGGGAGAGACCCAGTACTTC.

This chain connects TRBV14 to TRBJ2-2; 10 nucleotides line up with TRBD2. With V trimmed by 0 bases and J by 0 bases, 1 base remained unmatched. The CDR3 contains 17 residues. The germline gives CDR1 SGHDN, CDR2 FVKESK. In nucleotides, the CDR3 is TGTGCCAGCAGCCAAGATCTAGCGGGAGCGAACACCGGGGAGCTGTTTTTT. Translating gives CASSQDLAGANTGELFF.

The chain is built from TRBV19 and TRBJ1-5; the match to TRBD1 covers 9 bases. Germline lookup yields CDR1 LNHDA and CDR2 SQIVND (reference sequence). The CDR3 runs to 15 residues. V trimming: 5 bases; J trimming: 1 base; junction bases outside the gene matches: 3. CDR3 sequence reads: CASSVGQGSNQPQHF. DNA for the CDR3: TGTGCCAGTAGTGTGGGACAGGGCAGCAATCAGCCCCAGCATTTT.

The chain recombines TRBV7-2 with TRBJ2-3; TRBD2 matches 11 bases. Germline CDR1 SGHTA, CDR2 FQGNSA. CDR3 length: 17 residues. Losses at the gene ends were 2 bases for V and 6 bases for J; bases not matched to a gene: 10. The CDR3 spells CASSLLLLAGGPDTQYF. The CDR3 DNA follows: TGTGCCAGCAGCTTACTCCTTTTAGCGGGAGGGCCCGATACGCAGTATTTT.

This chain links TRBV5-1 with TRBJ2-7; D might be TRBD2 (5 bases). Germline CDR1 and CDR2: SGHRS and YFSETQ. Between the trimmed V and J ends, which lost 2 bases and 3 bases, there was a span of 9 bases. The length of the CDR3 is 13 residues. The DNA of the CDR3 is TGCGCCAGCAGCTTTGGCGAGGGCTACGAGCAGTACTTC. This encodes CASSFGEGYEQYF.

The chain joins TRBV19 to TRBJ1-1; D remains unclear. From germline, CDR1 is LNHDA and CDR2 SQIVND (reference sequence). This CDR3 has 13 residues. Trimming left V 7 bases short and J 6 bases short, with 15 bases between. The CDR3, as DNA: TGTGCCAGTATTAAATTGGAGTGGGCTGAAGCTTTCTTT. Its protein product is CASIKLEWAEAFF.